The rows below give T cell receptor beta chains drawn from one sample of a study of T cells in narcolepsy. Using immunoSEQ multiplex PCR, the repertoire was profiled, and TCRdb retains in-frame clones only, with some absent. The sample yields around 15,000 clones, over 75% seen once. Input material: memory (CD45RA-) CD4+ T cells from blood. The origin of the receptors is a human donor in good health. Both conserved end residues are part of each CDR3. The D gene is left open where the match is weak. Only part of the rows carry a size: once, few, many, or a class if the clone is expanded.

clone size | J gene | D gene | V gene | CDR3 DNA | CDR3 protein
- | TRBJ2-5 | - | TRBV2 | TGTGCCAGCAGTAAGGGGGAGCAGTACTTC | CASSKGEQYF
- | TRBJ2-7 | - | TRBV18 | TGTGCCAGCTCACCCCGGGACTTCTACGAGCAGTACTTC | CASSPRDFYEQYF
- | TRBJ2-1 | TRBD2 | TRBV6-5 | TGTGCCAGCAGCAGACTAGCGGGGGTGAATGAGCAGTTCTTC | CASSRLAGVNEQFF
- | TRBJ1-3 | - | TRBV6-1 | TGTGCCAGCGGCCGGTTCTCTGGAAACACCATATATTTT | CASGRFSGNTIYF
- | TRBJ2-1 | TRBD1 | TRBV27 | TGTGCCAGCAGTTTAACCGGGACAGGGGGCTTCAATGAGCAGTTCTTC | CASSLTGTGGFNEQFF
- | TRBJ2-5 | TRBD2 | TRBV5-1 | TGCGCCAGCAGCTTGGGACTAGCGGGAGGCGTGGGAGAGACCCAGTACTTC | CASSLGLAGGVGETQYF
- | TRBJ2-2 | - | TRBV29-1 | TGCAGCGTGGAATTTTTCGGGGAGCTGTTTTTT | CSVEFFGELFF
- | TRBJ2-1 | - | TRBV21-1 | TGTGCCAGCAGCAAACCTCTGGGGGACAAGGGGCTGGATGAGCAGTTCTTC | CASSKPLGDKGLDEQFF
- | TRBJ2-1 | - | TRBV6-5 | TGTGCCAGCAGCCGGCGTTTGGGAGATGAGCAGTTCTTC | CASSRRLGDEQFF
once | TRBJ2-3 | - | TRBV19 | TGTGCCAGTACCCCGACTGACCTAGTAGATACGCAGTATTTT | CASTPTDLVDTQYF
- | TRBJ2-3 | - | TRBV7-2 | TGTGCCAGCACCGCTAGCGCAGATACGCAGTATTTT | CASTASADTQYF
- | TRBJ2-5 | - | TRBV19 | TGTGCCAGTAGTACCTCGTGGCAAGAGACCCAGTACTTC | CASSTSWQETQYF
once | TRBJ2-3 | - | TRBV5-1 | TGCGCCAGCAGCGTCCTCGGAAGCACAGATACGCAGTATTTT | CASSVLGSTDTQYF
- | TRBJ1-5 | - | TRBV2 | TGTGCCAGCAGTGTAAGAGCAGGGGCTAGCAATCAGCCCCAGCATTTT | CASSVRAGASNQPQHF
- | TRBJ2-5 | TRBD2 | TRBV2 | TGTGCCAGCCGGACTAGCGGGGGAGAGACCCAGTACTTC | CASRTSGGETQYF
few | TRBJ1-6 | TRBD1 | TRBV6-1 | TGTGCCAGCAGTATGGGACAGAGGTTTTCACCCCTCCACTTT | CASSMGQRFSPLHF
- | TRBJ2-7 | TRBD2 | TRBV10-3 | TGTGCCATCAGTGAGTCCGGGGGGTTGGTCTACGAGCAGTACTTC | CAISESGGLVYEQYF
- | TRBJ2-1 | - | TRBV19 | TGTGCCAGTAGTATTTCGGGCAGTTACAATGAGCAGTTCTTC | CASSISGSYNEQFF
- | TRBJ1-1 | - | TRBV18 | TGTGCCAGCTCATTGCAGGGGAACAGTGAAGCTTTCTTT | CASSLQGNSEAFF
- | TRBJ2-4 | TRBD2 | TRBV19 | TGTGCCAGTAGTGCTAGACTAGCGGGGGGCCCTCGGTACGGCAAAAACATTCAGTACTTC | CASSARLAGGPRYGKNIQYF
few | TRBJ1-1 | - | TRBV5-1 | TGCGCCAGCAGCTTGGCTCGATCGGGCGGGGAGGCTTTCTTT | CASSLARSGGEAFF
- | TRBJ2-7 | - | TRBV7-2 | TGTGCCAGCAGCTCGCACGGGTCTATGGGTTCCGAGCAGTACTTC | CASSSHGSMGSEQYF
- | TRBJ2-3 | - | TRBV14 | TGTGCCAGCAGCCAAGGGATTTGGGGTACGCAGTATTTT | CASSQGIWGTQYF
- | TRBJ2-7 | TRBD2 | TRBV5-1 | TGCGCCAGCAGCCCAACCTTAGCGGGGGGTCGGTACGAGCAGTACTTC | CASSPTLAGGRYEQYF
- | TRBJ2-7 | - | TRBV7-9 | TGTGCCAGCAGCCCTTTGAGCTACGAGCAGTACTTC | CASSPLSYEQYF
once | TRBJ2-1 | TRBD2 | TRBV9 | TGTGCCAGCAGCCCCAAAGCGGGAGGTGGCAATGAGCAGTTCTTC | CASSPKAGGGNEQFF
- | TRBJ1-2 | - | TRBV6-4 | TGTGCCAGCAGACCCGACCCTAACTATGGCTACACCTTC | CASRPDPNYGYTF
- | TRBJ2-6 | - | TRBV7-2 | TGTGCCAGCAGCCCTGGCCTTTGGGGCTCTGGGGCCAACGTCCTGACTTTC | CASSPGLWGSGANVLTF
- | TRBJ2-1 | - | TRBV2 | TGTGCCAGTGGGGGGGAGCAGTTCTTC | CASGGEQFF
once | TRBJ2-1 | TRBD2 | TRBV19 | TGTGCCAGTAGTATTTTAAACCTAGCGGGAGTTAGGAATGAGCAGTTCTTC | CASSILNLAGVRNEQFF
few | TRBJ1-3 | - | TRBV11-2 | TGTGCCAGCAGCCAGGACAGCTCTGGAAACACCATATATTTT | CASSQDSSGNTIYF
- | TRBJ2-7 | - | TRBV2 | TGTGCCAGCAGTGAATGGAGCTGGCCGTACTTC | CASSEWSWPYF
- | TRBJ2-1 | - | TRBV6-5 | TGTGCCAGCAGATCCACAGGGACCGCCTACAATGAGCAGTTCTTC | CASRSTGTAYNEQFF
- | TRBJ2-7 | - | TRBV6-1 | TGTGCCAGCAGCAGGGGCCCCAGCTCCTACGAGCAGTACTTC | CASSRGPSSYEQYF
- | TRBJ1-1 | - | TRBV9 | TGTGCCAGCAGCGGCGGGACACTTTACACTGAAGCTTTCTTT | CASSGGTLYTEAFF
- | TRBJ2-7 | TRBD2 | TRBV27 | TGTGCCAGCAGTAAGATGGCGGGGGGGGCAGGGTTCTACGAGCAGTACTTC | CASSKMAGGAGFYEQYF
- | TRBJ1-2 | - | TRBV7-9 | TGTGCCAGCACCGTCAGGGGCGTGAGGGGCTACACCTTC | CASTVRGVRGYTF
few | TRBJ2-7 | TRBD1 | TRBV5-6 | TGTGCCAGCAAACCAGGGCAGGGGGCCGAGCAGTACTTC | CASKPGQGAEQYF
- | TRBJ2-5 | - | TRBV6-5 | TGTGCCAGCGGGGCGGTAGGGGCCCAGTACTTC | CASGAVGAQYF
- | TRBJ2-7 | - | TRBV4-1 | TGCGCCAGCAGCCAAGGAAGACTCGCCCCCTACGAGCAGTACTTC | CASSQGRLAPYEQYF
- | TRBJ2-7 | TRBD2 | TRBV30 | TGTGCCTGGAGTCTCCGAGGGGTAGCGGGCCAGCAGTACTTC | CAWSLRGVAGQQYF
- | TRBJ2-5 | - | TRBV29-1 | TGCAGCGTTGAATCATCAGCCCAAGAGACCCAGTACTTC | CSVESSAQETQYF
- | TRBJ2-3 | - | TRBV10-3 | TGTGCCATCGGCAGGAGCACAGATACGCAGTATTTT | CAIGRSTDTQYF
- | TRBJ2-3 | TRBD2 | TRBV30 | TGTGCCTTCCTAGGGGGACTAGGTATGACAGATACGCAGTATTTT | CAFLGGLGMTDTQYF
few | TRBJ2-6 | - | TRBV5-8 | TGTGCCAGCAGCTTGTTCAGGGCTGGGGCCAACGTCCTGACTTTC | CASSLFRAGANVLTF
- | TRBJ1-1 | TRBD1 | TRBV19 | TGTGCCAGTAGTAACAGGGGAGGAACTGAAGCTTTCTTT | CASSNRGGTEAFF
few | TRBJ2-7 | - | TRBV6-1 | TGTGCCAGCAGTGAAACATATAGCTCCTACGAGCAGTACTTC | CASSETYSSYEQYF
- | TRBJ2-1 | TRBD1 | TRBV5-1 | TGCGCCAGCAGCTTGGCAGGGGGCAATGAGCAGTTCTTC | CASSLAGGNEQFF
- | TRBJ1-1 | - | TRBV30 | TGTGCCTGGAGTCTAGAGACTGAAGCTTTCTTT | CAWSLETEAFF
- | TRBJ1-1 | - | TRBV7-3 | TGTGCCAGCAGTTTGGACAGTTACACTGAAGCTTTCTTT | CASSLDSYTEAFF
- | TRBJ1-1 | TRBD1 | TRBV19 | TGTGCCAGTAGTGTACAGGGGGCCGTGACTGAAGCTTTCTTT | CASSVQGAVTEAFF
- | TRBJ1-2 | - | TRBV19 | TGTGCCAGTAGTTTCACCAGGGGAGCTAACTATGGCTACACCTTC | CASSFTRGANYGYTF
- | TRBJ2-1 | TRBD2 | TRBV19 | TGTGCCAGTAGTATAGATCCCGAAAGCGGGATGGCTTACAATGAGCAGTTCTTC | CASSIDPESGMAYNEQFF
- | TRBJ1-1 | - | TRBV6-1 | TGTGCCAGCAGTTCCGGGACCAACACTGAAGCTTTCTTT | CASSSGTNTEAFF
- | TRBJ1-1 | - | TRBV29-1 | TGCAGCGTTGGGTTGGGGGCTGTGGGCACTGAAGCTTTCTTT | CSVGLGAVGTEAFF
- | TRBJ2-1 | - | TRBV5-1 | TGCGCCAGCAGCATAGGGAACTCCTACAATGAGCAGTTCTTC | CASSIGNSYNEQFF
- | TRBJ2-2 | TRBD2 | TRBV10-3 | TGTGCCACAGGGACTAGCGGGGGGGCCTCCCCCAGCGGGGAGCTGTTTTTT | CATGTSGGASPSGELFF
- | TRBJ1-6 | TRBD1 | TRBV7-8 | TGTGCCAGCAGCCCCGGGACAGGGTATCATTCACCCCTCCACTTT | CASSPGTGYHSPLHF
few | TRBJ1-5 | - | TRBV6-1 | TGTGCCAGCAGTTATGACAGCCTTAATCAGCCCCAGCATTTT | CASSYDSLNQPQHF